This T cell receptor beta chain derives from a study of post-analysis software for immune sequencing data. Study context: Relapsing-remitting, secondary progressive and progressive-relapsing courses of multiple sclerosis were included. Study-level points and caveats: TRBV5-6, TRBV5-1 and TRBV20-1 belonged to a set of a handful of TRBV segments that were more frequent in patients than controls. Multiple sclerosis patients showed significantly lower normalized Chao1 diversity than controls did.

TCR beta libraries were prepared from cDNA with unique molecular identifiers. Each CDR3 protein gets one entry after TCRdb re-called the PCR reads with MiXCR. Of about 500,000 distinct CDR3 sequences detected, less than 45% appear once; the ten largest clones hold around an eighth. This clonotype has only a few counts. Its cognate antigen is unknown. V was pared by 7 bases and J by 2 bases, with 9 bases between. CDR3 length: 12 amino acids. Germline V lookup: CDR1 SEHNR, CDR2 FQNEAQ (reference sequence). This TCR was sampled from a girl aged 5-17 years with multiple sclerosis. The sequenced material came from blood. The chain employs TRBV7-9 and TRBJ2-7; tentatively, D is TRBD1 or TRBD2 (5 bases each). The CDR3 DNA follows: TGTGCCAGCACCCGGGACGCCTACGAGCAGTACTTC. Amino acid sequence: CASTRDAYEQYF.